This T cell receptor beta chain was recorded in a study of shared clonotypes between healthy human individuals. The study's findings and limits: The authors sampled blood alone, and tissue repertoires likely differ. Against clonotypes common to all four donors, non-shared ones had lower generation probabilities.

Profiled with immunoSEQ multiplex PCR; TCRdb holds only in-frame clones, not every one. The data show a few million clones, more than 90% seen once. To note about this clone: The antigen remains unidentified.

The V end was cut by 6 bases, the J end by 2 bases, with 13 bases between. This CDR3 is 14 amino acids long. CDR1 MDHEN and CDR2 SYDVKM come from the germline V gene. The V and J genes are TRBV28 and TRBJ1-1; tentative D call: TRBD1 (5 bases). The sample comprised naive CD4+ T cells sorted from blood. Subset reported: CD45RA+ positively selected. The TCR was taken from a man aged 18 to 29 in good health. CDR3 coding DNA: TGTGCCAGCAGACTAGCGGGGGTCAACACTGAAGCTTTCTTT. Its protein is CASRLAGVNTEAFF.